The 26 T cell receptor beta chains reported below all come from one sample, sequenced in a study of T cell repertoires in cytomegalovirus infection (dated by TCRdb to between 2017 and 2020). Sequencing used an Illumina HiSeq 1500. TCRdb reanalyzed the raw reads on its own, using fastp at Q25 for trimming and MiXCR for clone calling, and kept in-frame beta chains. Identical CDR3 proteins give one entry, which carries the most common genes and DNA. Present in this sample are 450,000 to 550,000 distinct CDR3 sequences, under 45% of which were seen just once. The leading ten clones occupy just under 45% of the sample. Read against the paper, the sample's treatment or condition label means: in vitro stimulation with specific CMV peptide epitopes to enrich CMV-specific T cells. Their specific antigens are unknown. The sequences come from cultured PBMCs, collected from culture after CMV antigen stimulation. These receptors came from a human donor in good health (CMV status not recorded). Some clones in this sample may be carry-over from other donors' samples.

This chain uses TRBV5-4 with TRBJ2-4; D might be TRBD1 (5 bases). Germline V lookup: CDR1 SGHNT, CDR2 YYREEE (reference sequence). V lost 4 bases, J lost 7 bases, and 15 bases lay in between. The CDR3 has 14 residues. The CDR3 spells CASSLGQAGNIQYF. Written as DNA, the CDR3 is TGTGCCAGCAGCCTCGGACAAGCCGGGAACATTCAGTACTTC. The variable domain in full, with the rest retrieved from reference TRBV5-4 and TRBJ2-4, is ETGVTQSPTHLIKTRGQQVTLRCSSQSGHNTVSWYQQALGQGPQFIFQYYREEENGRGNFPPRFSGLQFPNYSSELNVNALELDDSALYLCASSLGQAGNIQYFGAGTRLSVL.

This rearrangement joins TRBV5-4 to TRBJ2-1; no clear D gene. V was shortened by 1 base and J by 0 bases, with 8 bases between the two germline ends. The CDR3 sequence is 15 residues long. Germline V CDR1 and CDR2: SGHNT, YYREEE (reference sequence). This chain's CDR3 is CASSLHHDSYNEQFF. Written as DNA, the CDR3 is TGTGCCAGCAGCTTGCACCACGACTCCTACAATGAGCAGTTCTTC.

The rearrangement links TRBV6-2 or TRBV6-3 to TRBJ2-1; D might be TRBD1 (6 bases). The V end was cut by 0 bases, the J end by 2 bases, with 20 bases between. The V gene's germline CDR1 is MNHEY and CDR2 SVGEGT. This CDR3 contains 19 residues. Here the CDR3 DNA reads TGTGCCAGCAGTTACTCCGTCAGGCCGGGACAACGGGCCTACAATGAGCAGTTCTTC. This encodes CASSYSVRPGQRAYNEQFF.

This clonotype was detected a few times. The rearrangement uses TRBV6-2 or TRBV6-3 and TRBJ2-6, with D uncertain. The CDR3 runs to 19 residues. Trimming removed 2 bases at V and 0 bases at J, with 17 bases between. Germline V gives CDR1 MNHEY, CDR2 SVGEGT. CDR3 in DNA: TGTGCCAGCAGTTACAGTGTCTGGGCAGCAACCTCTGGGGCCAACGTCCTGACTTTC. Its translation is CASSYSVWAATSGANVLTF.

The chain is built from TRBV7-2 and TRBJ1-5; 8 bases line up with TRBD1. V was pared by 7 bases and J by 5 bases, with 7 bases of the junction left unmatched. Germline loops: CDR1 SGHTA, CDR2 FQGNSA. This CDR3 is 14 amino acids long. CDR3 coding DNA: TGTGCCAGCACCCTAGGGGACAGGTATCAGCCCCAGCATTTT. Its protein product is CASTLGDRYQPQHF.

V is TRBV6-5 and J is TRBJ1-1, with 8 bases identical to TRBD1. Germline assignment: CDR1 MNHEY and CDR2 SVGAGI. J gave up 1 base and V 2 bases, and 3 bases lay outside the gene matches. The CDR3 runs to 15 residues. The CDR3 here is CASSYEQGGNTEAFF. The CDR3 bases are TGTGCCAGCAGTTACGAACAGGGGGGGAACACTGAAGCTTTCTTT.

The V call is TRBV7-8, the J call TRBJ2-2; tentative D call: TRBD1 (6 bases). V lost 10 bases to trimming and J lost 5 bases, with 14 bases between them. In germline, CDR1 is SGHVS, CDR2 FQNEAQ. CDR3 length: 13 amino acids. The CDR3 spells CATLDRLTGELFF. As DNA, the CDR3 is TGTGCCACCCTGGACAGATTGACCGGGGAGCTGTTTTTT.

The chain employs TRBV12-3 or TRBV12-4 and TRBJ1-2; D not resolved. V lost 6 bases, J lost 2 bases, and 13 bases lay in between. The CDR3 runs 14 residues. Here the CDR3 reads CASSAEMSNYGYTF. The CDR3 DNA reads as TGTGCCAGCAGCGCCGAAATGAGCAACTATGGCTACACCTTC.

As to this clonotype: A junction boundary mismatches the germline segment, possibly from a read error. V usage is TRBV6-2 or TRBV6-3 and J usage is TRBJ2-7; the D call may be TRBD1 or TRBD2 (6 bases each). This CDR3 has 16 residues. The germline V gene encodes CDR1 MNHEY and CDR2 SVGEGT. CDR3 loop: CASGYGGRPTTYEQYF. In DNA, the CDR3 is TGTGCCAGCGGTTACGGGGGCAGGCCCACGACCTACGAGCAGTACTTC.

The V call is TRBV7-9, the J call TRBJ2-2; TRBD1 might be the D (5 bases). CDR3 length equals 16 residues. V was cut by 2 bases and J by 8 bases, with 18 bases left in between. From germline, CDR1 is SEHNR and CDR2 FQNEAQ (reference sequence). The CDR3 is CASSLTGWATQGELFF. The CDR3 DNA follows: TGTGCCAGCAGCTTAACAGGTTGGGCAACTCAAGGGGAGCTGTTTTTT. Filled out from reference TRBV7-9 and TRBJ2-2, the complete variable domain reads DTGVSQNPRHKITKRGQNVTFRCDPISEHNRLYWYRQTLGQGPEFLTYFQNEAQLEKSRLLSDRFSAERPKGSFSTLEIQRTEQGDSAMYLCASSLTGWATQGELFFGEGSRLTVL.

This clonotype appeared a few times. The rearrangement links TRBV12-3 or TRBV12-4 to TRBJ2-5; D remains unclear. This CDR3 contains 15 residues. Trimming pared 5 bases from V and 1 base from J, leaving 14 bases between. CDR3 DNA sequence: TGTGCCAGCAGTCCTAGGTTGGCAATCCAAGAGACCCAGTACTTC. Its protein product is CASSPRLAIQETQYF.

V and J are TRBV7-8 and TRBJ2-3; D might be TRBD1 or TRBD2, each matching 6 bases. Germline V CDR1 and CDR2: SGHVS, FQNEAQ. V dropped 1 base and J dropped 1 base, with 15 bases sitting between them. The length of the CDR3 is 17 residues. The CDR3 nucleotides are TGTGCCAGCAGCTTAGGCCCCGGACGGGGGCGCACAGATACGCAGTATTTT. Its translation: CASSLGPGRGRTDTQYF. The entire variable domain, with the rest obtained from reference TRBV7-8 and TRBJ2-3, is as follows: GAGVSQSPRYKVAKRGQDVALRCDPISGHVSLFWYQQALGQGPEFLTYFQNEAQLDKSGLPSDRFFAERPEGSVSTLKIQRTQQEDSAVYLCASSLGPGRGRTDTQYFGPGTRLTVL.

The CDR3 region has the DNA TGTGCCACGATGTTTGATTCGGAAAACACCATATATTTT. Its protein is CATMFDSENTIYF. The rearrangement uses TRBV12-3 or TRBV12-4 and TRBJ1-3; no reliable D call. This CDR3 spans 13 amino acids. Trimming took 10 bases from V and 6 from J, leaving 16 bases between them.

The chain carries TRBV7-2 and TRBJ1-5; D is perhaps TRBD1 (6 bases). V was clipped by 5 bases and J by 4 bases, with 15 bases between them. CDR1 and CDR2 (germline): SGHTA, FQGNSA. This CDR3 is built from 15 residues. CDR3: CASSNREVGNQPQHF. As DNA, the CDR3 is TGTGCCAGCAGCAACAGGGAGGTGGGAAATCAGCCCCAGCATTTT.

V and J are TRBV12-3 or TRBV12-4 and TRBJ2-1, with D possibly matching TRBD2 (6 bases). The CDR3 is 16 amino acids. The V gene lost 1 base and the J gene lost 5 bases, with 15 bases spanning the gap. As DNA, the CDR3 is TGTGCCAGCAGTTTAGGAGGTGGGAGGTCAAACAATGAGCAGTTCTTC. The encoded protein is CASSLGGGRSNNEQFF.

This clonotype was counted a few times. CDR3 sequence: CASKDRDRGFGTGANVLTF. The CDR3 DNA follows: TGTGCCAGCAAAGACCGGGACAGGGGGTTCGGCACTGGGGCCAACGTCCTGACTTTC. J is TRBJ2-6 and V is TRBV12-3 or TRBV12-4, with 11 bases matching TRBD1. Germline trimming cut 7 bases from V and 2 bases from J; bases unmatched to any gene: 13. The CDR3 covers 19 residues.

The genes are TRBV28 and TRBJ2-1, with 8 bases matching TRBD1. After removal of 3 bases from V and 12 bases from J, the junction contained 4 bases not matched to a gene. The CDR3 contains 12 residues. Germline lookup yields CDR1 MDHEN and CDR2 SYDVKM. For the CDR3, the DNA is TGTGCCAGCAGTTTGAGGACAGGGCGGCAGTTCTTC. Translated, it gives CASSLRTGRQFF.

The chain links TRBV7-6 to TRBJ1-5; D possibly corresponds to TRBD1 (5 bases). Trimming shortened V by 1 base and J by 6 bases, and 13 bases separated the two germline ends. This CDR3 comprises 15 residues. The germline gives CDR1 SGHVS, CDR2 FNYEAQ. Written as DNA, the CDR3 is TGTGCCAGCAGCTTAGTCCCAGGGTCGGGTCAGCCCCAGCATTTT. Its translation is CASSLVPGSGQPQHF. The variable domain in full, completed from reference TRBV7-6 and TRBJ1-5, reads GAGVSQSPRYKVTKRGQDVALRCDPISGHVSLYWYRQALGQGPEFLTYFNYEAQQDKSGLPNDRFSAERPEGSISTLTIQRTEQRDSAMYRCASSLVPGSGQPQHFGDGTRLSIL.

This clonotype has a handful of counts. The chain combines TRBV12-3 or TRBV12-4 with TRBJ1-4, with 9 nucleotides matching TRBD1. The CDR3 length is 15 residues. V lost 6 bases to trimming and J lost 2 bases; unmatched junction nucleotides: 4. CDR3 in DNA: TGTGCCAGCAGCTTTGGACAGGGGACTAATGAAAAACTGTTTTTT. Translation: CASSFGQGTNEKLFF.

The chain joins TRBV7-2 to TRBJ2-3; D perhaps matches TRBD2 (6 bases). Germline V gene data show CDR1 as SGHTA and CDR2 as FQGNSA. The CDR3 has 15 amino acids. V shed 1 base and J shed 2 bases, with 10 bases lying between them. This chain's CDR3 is CASSLVSGDTDTQYF. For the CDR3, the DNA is TGTGCCAGCAGCTTAGTGTCGGGAGACACAGATACGCAGTATTTT.

This CDR3 reads CASSSFPLGRLTYEQYF. CDR3 nucleotide sequence: TGTGCCAGCAGCTCCTTCCCCCTTGGGAGACTTACTTACGAGCAGTACTTC. V is TRBV7-9 and J is TRBJ2-7, with D perhaps TRBD2 (5 bases). This CDR3 spans 17 amino acids. Trimming shortened V by 4 bases and J by 4 bases, and 23 bases separated the two germline ends. The germline gives CDR1 SEHNR, CDR2 FQNEAQ (reference sequence). The whole variable domain, remainder taken from reference TRBV7-9 and TRBJ2-7, is DTGVSQNPRHKITKRGQNVTFRCDPISEHNRLYWYRQTLGQGPEFLTYFQNEAQLEKSRLLSDRFSAERPKGSFSTLEIQRTEQGDSAMYLCASSSFPLGRLTYEQYFGPGTRLTVT.

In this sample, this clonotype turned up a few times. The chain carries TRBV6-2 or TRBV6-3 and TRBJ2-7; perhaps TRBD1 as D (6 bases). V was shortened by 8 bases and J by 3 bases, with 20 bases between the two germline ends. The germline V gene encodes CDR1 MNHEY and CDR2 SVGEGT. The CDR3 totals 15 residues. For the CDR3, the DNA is TGTGCCAGCTGGTGGGTGGCAGGGGATTTCTACGAGCAGTACTTC. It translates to CASWWVAGDFYEQYF.

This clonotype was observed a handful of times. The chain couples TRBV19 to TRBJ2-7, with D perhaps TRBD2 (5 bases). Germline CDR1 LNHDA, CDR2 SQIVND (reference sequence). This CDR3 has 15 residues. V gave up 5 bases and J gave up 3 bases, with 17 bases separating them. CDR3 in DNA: TGTGCCAGTAGTCCGAGCGGCCTTAAGAGCTACGAGCAGTACTTC. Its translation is CASSPSGLKSYEQYF.

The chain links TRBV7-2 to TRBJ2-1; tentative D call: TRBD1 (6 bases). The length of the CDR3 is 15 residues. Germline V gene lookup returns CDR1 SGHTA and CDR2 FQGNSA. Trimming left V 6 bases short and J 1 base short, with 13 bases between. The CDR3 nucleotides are TGTGCCAGCAGGCTAAGGGACACTTCCTACAATGAGCAGTTCTTC. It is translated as CASRLRDTSYNEQFF.

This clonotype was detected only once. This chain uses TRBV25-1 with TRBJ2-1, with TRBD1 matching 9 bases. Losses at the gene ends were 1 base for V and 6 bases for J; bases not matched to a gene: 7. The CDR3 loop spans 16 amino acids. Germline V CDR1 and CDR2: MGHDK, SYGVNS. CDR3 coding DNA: TGTGCCAGCAGTGAATTCGCCGGGACAGGGTTCAATGAGCAGTTCTTC. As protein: CASSEFAGTGFNEQFF.

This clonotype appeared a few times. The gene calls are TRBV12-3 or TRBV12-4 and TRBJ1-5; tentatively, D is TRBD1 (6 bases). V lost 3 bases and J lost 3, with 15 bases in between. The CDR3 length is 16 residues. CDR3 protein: CASSFVYRDPNQPQHF. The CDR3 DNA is TGTGCCAGCAGTTTTGTGTACAGGGACCCCAATCAGCCCCAGCATTTT.